Listed below are T cell receptor beta chains from one sample, sequenced in a study of early T cells in non-severe SARS-CoV-2 infection. TCRdb reprocessed the 5' RACE reads via MiXCR and lists one record per CDR3 protein. The sample shows 56,000 or so distinct CDR3 sequences, more than 13% of them seen only once. This material consisted of whole blood, taken at baseline. All receptors come from an adult who was a healthcare worker with PCR-confirmed SARS-CoV-2 infection or an uninfected control (not recorded which). The conserved cysteine and the conserved F or W are not part of the CDR3 here. Clone size, where shown, is once, few, many, or a class for clones that have expanded.

v_call clone_size cdr3_aa
TRBV7-6 many ASSPTTATGELF
TRBV7-2 many ASSSGAWGQPQH
TRBV29-1 many SVEGPGKAEQY
TRBV7-2 - ASSFKGAEDTQY
TRBV28 few ASSRGPLDQH
TRBV4-1 many ASSRTENSPLH
TRBV2 few ASSSGSYNEQF
TRBV12-3/TRBV12-4 - ASRPDRISGNTIY
TRBV19 few ASSIVALHTGELF
TRBV7-9 - ASSWDKLDTQY
TRBV7-3 few ASSLRGARTEAF
TRBV5-1 - ASSLDRQETQY
TRBV5-6 many AGGMTGSLEQY
TRBV9 few ASSPGQGSYT
TRBV7-6 - VSSPGSYRSTNEKLF
TRBV11-2 - ASRALAGLEQY
TRBV25-1 - ASSEWGQGLGEKLF